The rows below give T cell receptor beta chains drawn from one sample of a study of shared clonotypes between healthy human individuals. TCRdb's copy holds only in-frame clones and misses some; the assay was immunoSEQ multiplex PCR. The data contain 470,000 or so clones, about 85% of them singletons. The sample comprised PBMCs. The receptors come from a woman in her forties in good health. Some clones in this sample may be carry-over from other donors' samples. CDR3s include the opening cysteine and the closing phenylalanine or tryptophan. A D gene is named only where the DNA matches it firmly. Clone size is not always given. Where it is, it says once, few, many or a class for expanded clones.

V	size	J	D	DNA	CDR3
TRBV6-6	few	TRBJ2-7	TRBD2	TGTGCCAGCACCGCGGGACTAGCGGGCATCTACGAGCAGTACTTC	CASTAGLAGIYEQYF
TRBV10-2	-	TRBJ2-1	TRBD1	TGCGCCAGCAGTGTGAGGACAGGGATATACAATGAGCAGTTCTTC	CASSVRTGIYNEQFF
TRBV30	-	TRBJ1-2	-	TGTGCCTGGAGCAAGGGTAGCGGCTACACCTTC	CAWSKGSGYTF
TRBV5-3	many	TRBJ2-1	-	TGTGCCAGAAGCGGAAGCTCCTACAATGAGCAGTTCTTC	CARSGSSYNEQFF
TRBV2	-	TRBJ1-4	TRBD1	TGTGCCAGCCGGGGGACAGGGACTGAAAAACTGTTTTTT	CASRGTGTEKLFF
TRBV15	-	TRBJ2-3	-	TGTGCCACCAGCAGGAACCGGGGTGGAGATACGCAGTATTTT	CATSRNRGGDTQYF
TRBV7-9	-	TRBJ2-3	TRBD2	TGTGCCAGCAGCCTGGGACTAGCGGGACACACAGATACGCAGTATTTT	CASSLGLAGHTDTQYF
TRBV18	-	TRBJ1-5	-	TGTGCCAGCCCCAACAGGGTCCCTAGCAATCAGCCCCAGCATTTT	CASPNRVPSNQPQHF
TRBV18	-	TRBJ2-7	-	TGTGCCAGCTCACCGGGACCCCAAATATACTACGAGCAGTACTTC	CASSPGPQIYYEQYF
TRBV5-1	-	TRBJ2-2	-	TGCGCCAGCAGCTTTTCTTCCCAGGGGAACACCGGGGAGCTGTTTTTT	CASSFSSQGNTGELFF